This TCR beta chain was observed in a study of T cell responses to AZD1222 COVID-19 vaccine. Overall study results and limits: At 160-218 and 743-854, vaccine-associated CD4 TCRs were dominant, and they spanned spike. Among AZD1222 vaccinees, only six or seven were seropositive at baseline. Two AZD1222 administrations were followed by greater Spike-specific TCR breadth and depth. Among the donors, most were white British and more were female, and clonal diversity was possibly underestimated.

Remarks on this clone: Its antigen is not known.

This CDR3 is built from 14 residues. The germline V and J ends were trimmed by 6 bases and 2 bases, with 12 bases remaining between them. In germline, CDR1 is SNHLY, CDR2 FYNNEI. Profiling relied on immunoSEQ multiplex PCR, and the TCRdb table lists in-frame clones only, not all of them. Among 100,000 to 140,000 clones listed, approximately 90% were seen once. The receptor's source is an adult who received the AZD1222 COVID-19 vaccine. The specimen was peripheral blood, collected 28 days after the second AZD1222 dose. V and J are TRBV2 and TRBJ2-3, with D unclear. The CDR3 bases are TGTGCCAGCAGCCCGGGCGGTTACACAGATACGCAGTATTTT. Protein product: CASSPGGYTDTQYF.